This TCR beta chain was retrieved from a study of T-cell reconstitution after alpha-beta-depleted transplantation in children. Overall study findings and caveats: Reportedly, only several hundred clones from non-depleted graft cells drove alpha-beta T-cell counts at about two months. It was newly produced T cells that mostly accounted for T-cell counts and diversity one year after transplant. The high TCRbeta diversity at day 60 in some patients came from surviving recipient T cells and thymic progenitors.

V was cut by 2 bases and J by 5 bases, with 18 bases left in between. Germline-derived CDR1 and CDR2 are MNHEY and SMNVEV (reference sequence). CDR3 size: 17 residues. This clonotype was picked up a small number of times. The antigen remains undetermined. The TCRbeta library was prepared with unique molecular identifiers. A single record per CDR3 protein comes from TCRdb applying MiXCR to the PCR reads. The profile shows roughly 490,000 distinct CDR3 sequences, more than 9.5% of them singletons. This chain uses TRBV27 with TRBJ2-2; no clear D. This material consisted of PBMCs, mostly from graft donor cells, taken 180 days after TCRalphabeta/CD19-depleted stem cell transplant. This clonotype originated in a female patient aged 2-9 years who had a stem cell transplant for aplastic anemia, so the T cells may come from the graft donor. In DNA form, the CDR3 reads TGTGCCAGCAGTTTAGGCCCCGAACGACACCTGACCGGGGAGCTGTTTTTT. Protein product: CASSLGPERHLTGELFF.